Sequencing of this T cell receptor beta chain was carried out in a study of PD-1 blockade in classical Hodgkin lymphoma. This CDR3 contains 14 residues. Trimming at V came to 5 bases and at J to 4 bases, leaving 4 bases not matched to a gene. Per the germline V gene, CDR1 is MNHEY and CDR2 is SMNVEV (reference sequence). General study findings and limits: CD4+ TCR diversity rose significantly by C4D1, and CD8+ TCR diversity did not. Reported baseline diversity: healthy donors highest, relapsed/refractory patients lowest. Nivolumab initiated under 1 year post-ASCT led to patient exclusion.

This clone was seen only a few times. Its antigen is as yet unknown. Sample time point: cycle 4 day 1 (C4D1), after five to seven weeks of nivolumab. Every single patient, without exception, relapsed after autologous stem cell transplantation, and brentuximab vedotin exposure varied. Under best response, outcomes were complete response, partial response or progressive disease. TCRdb's table, derived via immunoSEQ multiplex PCR, lists solely in-frame clones and lacks some. The sample carries about 20,000 clones, 80% recorded once. The chain carries TRBV27 and TRBJ2-1; TRBD1 matches at 8 bases. This TCR was recovered from a human donor with classical Hodgkin lymphoma. The input for sequencing was peripheral blood mononuclear cells (PBMCs), taken before the fourth cycle of nivolumab. The CDR3 here is CASSPRDRYNEQFF. CDR3 nucleotides: TGTGCCAGCAGTCCCCGGGACAGGTACAATGAGCAGTTCTTC.